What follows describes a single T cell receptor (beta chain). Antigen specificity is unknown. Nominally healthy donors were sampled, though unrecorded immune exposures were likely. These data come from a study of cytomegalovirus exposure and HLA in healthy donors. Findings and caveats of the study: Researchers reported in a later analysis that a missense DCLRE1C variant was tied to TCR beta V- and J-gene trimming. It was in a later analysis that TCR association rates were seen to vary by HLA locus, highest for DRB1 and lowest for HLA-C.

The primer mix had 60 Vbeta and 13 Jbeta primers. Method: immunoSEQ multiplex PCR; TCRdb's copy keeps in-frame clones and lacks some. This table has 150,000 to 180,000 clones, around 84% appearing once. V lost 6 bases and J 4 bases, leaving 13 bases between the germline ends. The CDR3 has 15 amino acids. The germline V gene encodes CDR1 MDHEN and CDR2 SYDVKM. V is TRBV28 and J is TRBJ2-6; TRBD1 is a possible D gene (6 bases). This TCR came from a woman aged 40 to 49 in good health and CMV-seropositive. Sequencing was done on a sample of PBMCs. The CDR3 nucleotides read TGTGCCAGCAGATTACAGGGTGGAGGGGCCAACGTCCTGACTTTC. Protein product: CASRLQGGGANVLTF.